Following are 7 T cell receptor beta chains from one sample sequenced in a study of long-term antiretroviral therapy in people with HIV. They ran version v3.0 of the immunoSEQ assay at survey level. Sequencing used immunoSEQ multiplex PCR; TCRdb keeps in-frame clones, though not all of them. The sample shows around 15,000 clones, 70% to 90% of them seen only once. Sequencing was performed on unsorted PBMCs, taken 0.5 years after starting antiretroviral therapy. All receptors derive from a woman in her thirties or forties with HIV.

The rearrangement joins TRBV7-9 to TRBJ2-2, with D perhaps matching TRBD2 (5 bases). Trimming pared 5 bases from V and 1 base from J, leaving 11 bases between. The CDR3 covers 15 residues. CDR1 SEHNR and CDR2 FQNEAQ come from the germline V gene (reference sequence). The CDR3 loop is CASSPQRQNTGELFF. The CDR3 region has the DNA TGTGCCAGCAGCCCCCAGCGGCAGAACACCGGGGAGCTGTTTTTT.

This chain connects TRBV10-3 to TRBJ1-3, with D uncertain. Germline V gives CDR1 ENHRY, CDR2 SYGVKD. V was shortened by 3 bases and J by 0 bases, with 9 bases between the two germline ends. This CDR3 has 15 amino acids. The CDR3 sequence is CAISDVSNSGNTIYF. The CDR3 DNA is TGTGCCATCAGTGATGTCAGCAACTCTGGAAACACCATATATTTT.

The CDR3 nucleotides read TGTGCCAGCATGGGGGCAGGGGGAGAGACCCAGTACTTC. As protein: CASMGAGGETQYF. The J gene is TRBJ2-5, the V gene TRBV6-5; 7 positions match TRBD1. With V trimmed by 7 bases and J by 4 bases, 6 bases remained unmatched. The CDR3 is 13 amino acids. The V gene's germline CDR1 is MNHEY and CDR2 SVGAGI.

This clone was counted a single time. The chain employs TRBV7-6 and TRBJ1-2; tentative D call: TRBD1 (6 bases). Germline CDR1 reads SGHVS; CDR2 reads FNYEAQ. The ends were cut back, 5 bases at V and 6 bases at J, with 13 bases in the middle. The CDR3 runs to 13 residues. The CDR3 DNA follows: TGTGCCAGCAGCGTGATCAGGGGCCATGGCTACACCTTC. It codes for CASSVIRGHGYTF.

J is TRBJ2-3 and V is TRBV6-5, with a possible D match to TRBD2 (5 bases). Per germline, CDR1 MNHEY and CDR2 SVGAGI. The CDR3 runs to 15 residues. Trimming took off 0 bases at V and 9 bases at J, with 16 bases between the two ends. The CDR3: CASSYSNILDRTQYF. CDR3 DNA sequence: TGTGCCAGCAGTTACTCGAACATACTAGATAGGACGCAGTATTTT.

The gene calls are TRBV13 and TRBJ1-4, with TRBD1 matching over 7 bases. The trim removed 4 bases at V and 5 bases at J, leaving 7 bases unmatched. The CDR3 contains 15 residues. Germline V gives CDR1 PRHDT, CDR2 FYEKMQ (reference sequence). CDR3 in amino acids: CASSSLGGGNEKLFF. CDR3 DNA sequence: TGTGCCAGCAGCTCCCTAGGAGGGGGCAATGAAAAACTGTTTTTT.

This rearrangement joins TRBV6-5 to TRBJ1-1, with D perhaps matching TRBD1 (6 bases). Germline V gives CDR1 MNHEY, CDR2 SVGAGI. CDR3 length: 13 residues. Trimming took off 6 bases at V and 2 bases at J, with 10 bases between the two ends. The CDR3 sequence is CASRGGANTEAFF. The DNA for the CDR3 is TGTGCCAGCAGGGGGGGGGCAAACACTGAAGCTTTCTTT.